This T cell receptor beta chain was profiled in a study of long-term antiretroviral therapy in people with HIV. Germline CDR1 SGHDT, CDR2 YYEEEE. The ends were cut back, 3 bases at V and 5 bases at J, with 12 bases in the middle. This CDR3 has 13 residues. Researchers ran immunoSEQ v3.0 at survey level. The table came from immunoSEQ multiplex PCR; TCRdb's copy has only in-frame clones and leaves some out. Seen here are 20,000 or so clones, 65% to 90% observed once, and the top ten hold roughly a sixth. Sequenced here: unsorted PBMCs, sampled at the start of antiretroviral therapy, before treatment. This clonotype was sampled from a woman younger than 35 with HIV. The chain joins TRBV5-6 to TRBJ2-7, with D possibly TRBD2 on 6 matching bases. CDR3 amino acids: CASSSGRYDEQYF. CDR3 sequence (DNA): TGTGCCAGCAGCTCTGGGAGGTATGACGAGCAGTACTTC.